The sequence of this TCR beta chain was determined in a study of cytomegalovirus exposure and HLA in healthy donors. As for the study in general: The 666 first-cohort repertoires shared a platform with the 120 validation repertoires, as reported in a later analysis.

Study-wide results and limits: Whilst most TCR sequences proved rare, a subset of public TCRs occurred across many donors. According to the study, around 180 TCR beta chains were cytomegalovirus-associated. Later, an analysis found that TCR clusters from the first cohort tended to co-occur in the 120 or so validation repertoires.

The CDR3 length is 13 residues. V was pared by 3 bases and J by 7 bases, with 12 bases between. Germline CDR1 is MNHEY and CDR2 is SMNVEV (reference sequence). TCRdb's table, derived via immunoSEQ multiplex PCR, lists solely in-frame clones and lacks some. The sample shows over 120,000 clones, roughly 90% of them seen only once. In the case of this clone: What it recognizes is unknown.

Sequencing used PBMCs. This chain uses TRBV27 with TRBJ1-2, with D maybe TRBD1 (6 bases). The clonotype originates from a young man in good health and CMV-seropositive. The CDR3 DNA reads as TGTGCCAGCAGTTTTGGGGGCGCGGGTGGCTACACCTTC. Translating it yields CASSFGGAGGYTF.